This entry describes one T cell receptor beta chain. As yet, its antigen is unknown. From the 5' RACE reads, TCRdb lists one entry per CDR3 protein and no DNA. The sample includes approximately 300,000 distinct CDR3 sequences. These data come from a study of monozygotic twins with inflammatory bowel disease. Findings and caveats of the study: The authors found no support for a single strong IBD-associated signal or clonotype. Healthy twins shared more clonotypes with others than IBD patients, most markedly active ones. No repertoire similarity difference was seen between concordant and discordant twins; power was possibly limited. The inverse Simpson measure of TCRbeta diversity was lower in IBD patients than in healthy co-twins.

CDR1 SEHNR and CDR2 FQNEAQ come from the germline V gene (reference sequence). The CDR3 loop spans 15 amino acids. The rearrangement uses TRBV7-9 and TRBJ2-5. The receptor's source is a human donor with ulcerative colitis or Crohn's disease, or a healthy co-twin of an affected twin (not recorded which). Sequenced sample: blood. The CDR3: CASSLVGQAQETQYF.